This T cell receptor (beta chain) was found in a study of Ad26.COV2.S vaccination and SARS-CoV-2 variants. The CDR3 is made up of 15 amino acids. Germline CDR1 SGHRS, CDR2 YFSETQ. After removal of 3 bases from V and 3 bases from J, the junction contained 8 bases not matched to a gene. Notes on the study in general: Vaccine and placebo recipients had similar non-spike TCR breadth.

The data were produced by immunoSEQ multiplex PCR, yet TCRdb's version contains in-frame clones alone and is incomplete. Among about 350,000 clones listed, about 92% were seen once. With regard to this clone: Its antigen is still unknown.

This material consisted of peripheral blood, taken after recovery from COVID-19. This chain joins TRBV5-1 and TRBJ2-7; 8 nucleotides agree with TRBD1. The receptor comes from a human donor who had recovered from COVID-19. CDR3 protein: CASSSATGVNYEQYF. In nucleotides, the CDR3 is TGCGCCAGCAGCTCCGCGACAGGGGTGAACTACGAGCAGTACTTC.